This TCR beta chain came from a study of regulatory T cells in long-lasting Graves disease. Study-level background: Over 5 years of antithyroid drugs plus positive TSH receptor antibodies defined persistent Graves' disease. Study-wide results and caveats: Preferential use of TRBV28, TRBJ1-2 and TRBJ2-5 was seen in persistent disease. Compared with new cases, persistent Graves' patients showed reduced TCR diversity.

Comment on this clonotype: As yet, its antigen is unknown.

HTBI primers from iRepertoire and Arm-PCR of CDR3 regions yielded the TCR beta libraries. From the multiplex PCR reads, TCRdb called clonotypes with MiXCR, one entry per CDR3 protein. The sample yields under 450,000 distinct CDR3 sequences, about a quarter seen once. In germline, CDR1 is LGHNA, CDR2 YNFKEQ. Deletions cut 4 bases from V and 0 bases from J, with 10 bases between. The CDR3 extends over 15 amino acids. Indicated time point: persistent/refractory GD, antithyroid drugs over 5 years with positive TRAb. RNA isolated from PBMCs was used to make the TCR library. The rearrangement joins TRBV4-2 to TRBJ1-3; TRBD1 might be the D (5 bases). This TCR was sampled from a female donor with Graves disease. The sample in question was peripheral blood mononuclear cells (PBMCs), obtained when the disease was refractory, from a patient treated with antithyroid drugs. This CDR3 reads CASSPRDHSGNTIYF. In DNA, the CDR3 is TGTGCCAGCAGCCCGAGGGACCACTCTGGAAACACCATATATTTT.